This T cell receptor beta chain was obtained from a study of response to subunit inactivated influenza vaccine. Findings of the study overall: Researchers suggested that each seasonal influenza vaccination recruits few new T cells.

This clonotype was found many times. The antigen remains unidentified. TCRdb fed the RT-PCR reads into MiXCR, producing one record per CDR3 protein. The table records around 190,000 distinct CDR3 sequences, around 8.8% of them present only once. The ends were cut back, 3 bases at V and 7 bases at J, with 8 bases in the middle. The germline CDR1 and CDR2 sequences are SGHRS and YFSETQ. The CDR3 covers 12 residues. The rearrangement links TRBV5-1 to TRBJ2-1, with D uncertain. The source was non-naive T cells sorted from PBMCs, collected on the day of vaccination. The receptor comes from a man aged 50 to 60 who received an inactivated influenza vaccine. The CDR3 DNA reads TGCGCCAGCAGCTACAGCCGGAATGAGCAGTTCTTC. Its translation is CASSYSRNEQFF.